These T cell receptor beta chains were read from a single sample in a study of blood T cell repertoires in COVID-19. Data came from immunoSEQ multiplex PCR; TCRdb stores just in-frame clones and leaves some out. The sample consists of 350,000 to 400,000 clones, 80% to 90% of them appearing once. The sequencing input was PBMCs or T cells enriched from blood (not recorded which). These receptors all stem from a man in his late teens or twenties who had recovered from COVID-19. CDR3s include the opening cysteine and the closing phenylalanine or tryptophan. Each record gives: D gene, V gene, J gene, CDR3 DNA, CDR3 protein. D genes are given only for firm matches.

TRBD2	TRBV4-1	TRBJ2-3	TGCGCCAGCAGCCAGACTAGCTTAACAGATACGCAGTATTTT	CASSQTSLTDTQYF
TRBD1	TRBV27	TRBJ2-7	TGTGCCAGCAGACCGGGACAGCGCTACGAGCAGTACTTC	CASRPGQRYEQYF
.	TRBV7-9	TRBJ1-2	TGTGCCAGCAGCTCCCCGAAGACAGAGCCCTATGGCTACACCTTC	CASSSPKTEPYGYTF
.	TRBV10-1	TRBJ1-1	TGCGCCAGCAGTGACGGGGGGCATACTGAAGCTTTCTTT	CASSDGGHTEAFF
TRBD1	TRBV19	TRBJ1-3	TGTGCCAGTATGGGCTACAGGGGGCCAGGTGGAAACACCATATATTTT	CASMGYRGPGGNTIYF
TRBD2	TRBV19	TRBJ2-7	TGTGCCAGTAGTATAAAAACTAGCGGGGGCTACGAGCAGTACTTC	CASSIKTSGGYEQYF
.	TRBV5-1	TRBJ1-3	TGCGCCAGCAGCTCTGGGGGGGCCGGGGGCGCTGGAAACACCATATATTTT	CASSSGGAGGAGNTIYF
.	TRBV25-1	TRBJ1-2	TGTGCCAGCCGGAAAACCTCAGGGGATGGCTACACCTTC	CASRKTSGDGYTF
.	TRBV28	TRBJ1-1	TGTGCCAGCAGTGCCGGGTTCGAAGCTTTCTTT	CASSAGFEAFF
.	TRBV27	TRBJ2-7	TGTGCCAGCAGTTTGTACAACAGCTACGAGCAGTACTTC	CASSLYNSYEQYF
.	TRBV28	TRBJ2-5	TGTGCCAGCAGTTTAGGGTTTAGACAACAGTACTTC	CASSLGFRQQYF
.	TRBV19	TRBJ2-2	TGTGCCAGTCGCGCGAGGGGCAGGACAGCAACAGGCGGGGAGCTGTTTTTT	CASRARGRTATGGELFF
.	TRBV18	TRBJ2-1	TGTGCCAGCTCACCGCCTAGCTTGTCCTACAATGAGCAGTTCTTC	CASSPPSLSYNEQFF
TRBD2	TRBV7-6	TRBJ2-1	TGTGCCAGCAGCTCCGGGACTAACAATGAGCAGTTCTTC	CASSSGTNNEQFF
TRBD2	TRBV7-2	TRBJ2-7	TGTGCCAGCAGCTTAGTCGGGCGGACTAGCGGGACCTTAAAGGGCGAGCAGTACTTC	CASSLVGRTSGTLKGEQYF
.	TRBV27	TRBJ2-7	TGTGCCAGCAGCCTCTTCCCGGGACAAACGAGCTCCTACGAGCAGTACTTC	CASSLFPGQTSSYEQYF